One and the same sample provided the 4 T cell receptor beta chains below, sequenced in a study of radiation and T cells in renal cell carcinoma. Some clones are missing from TCRdb's copy, which holds only in-frame ones; the method was immunoSEQ multiplex PCR. The table lists approximately 120,000 clones, 65% to 85% of them singletons, with 5% to 6.5% in the top ten. The time point: blood 2 weeks post-SBRT. Treatment indicated: 15 Gy SBRT to primary tumor, nephrectomy 4 weeks later. Sequencing used blood, obtained from a patient whose treatment included radiotherapy and nephrectomy. The receptors come from a man over 45 with renal cell carcinoma.

V is TRBV18 and J is TRBJ1-5; D gene ambiguous. The CDR3 sequence is 14 residues long. Germline CDR1 is KGHSH and CDR2 is LQKENI. V gave up 1 base and J gave up 4 bases, with 8 bases separating them. The CDR3 spells CASSPQAANQPQHF. In DNA, the CDR3 is TGTGCCAGCTCACCACAGGCAGCTAATCAGCCCCAGCATTTT.

The J gene is TRBJ2-1, the V gene TRBV6-1; no clear D gene. CDR1 and CDR2 (germline): MNHNS, SASEGT. V lost 3 bases to trimming and J lost 10 bases, with 10 bases between them. This CDR3 has 12 amino acids. The CDR3 loop is CASSELAYEQFF. DNA for the CDR3: TGTGCCAGCAGTGAGTTAGCTTACGAGCAGTTCTTC.

J is TRBJ2-1 and V is TRBV29-1; D gene uncertain. The CDR3 sequence is 14 residues long. Per germline, CDR1 SQVTM and CDR2 ANQGSEA. Trimming took 5 bases from V and 5 from J, leaving 16 bases between them. For the CDR3, the DNA is TGCAGCGTTTCGGTCTCCTGGGGTAACAATGAGCAGTTCTTC. Residues: CSVSVSWGNNEQFF.

The V gene is TRBV6-6, the J gene TRBJ1-2; D remains unclear. Germline lookup yields CDR1 MNHNY and CDR2 SVGAGI (reference sequence). Trimming removed 4 bases at V and 6 bases at J, with 21 bases between. The CDR3 length is 16 residues. The CDR3 loop is CASSSYAGSPSNGYTF. As DNA, the CDR3 is TGTGCCAGCAGTTCTTACGCCGGGTCCCCGAGTAATGGCTACACCTTC.